A selection of T cell receptor beta chains follows, all from one sample in a study of T cell responses to AZD1222 COVID-19 vaccine. Clones were read by immunoSEQ multiplex PCR, and TCRdb kept only the in-frame ones, dropping some. The data hold 140,000 or so clones, with roughly 87% observed a single time. The starting material was peripheral blood, obtained 28 days after the second AZD1222 dose. These TCRs come from an adult who received the AZD1222 COVID-19 vaccine. Both conserved end residues are part of each CDR3. A D gene is named only where the DNA matches it firmly. Clone size is given for some rows only: seen once, a few or many times, or a class if the clone is expanded.

D,J,size,V,DNA,CDR3
-,TRBJ1-1,-,TRBV20-1,TGCAGTGCTAGTCGGGGGGCCGGGAACACTGAAGCTTTCTTT,CSASRGAGNTEAFF
-,TRBJ1-2,-,TRBV18,TGTGCCAGCTCACCCCCCGCCTTCGCGGGGGGCTACACCTTC,CASSPPAFAGGYTF
TRBD1,TRBJ1-1,-,TRBV18,TGTGCCAGTAAACCCCCGGGACAGGCCATGAACACTGAAGCTTTCTTT,CASKPPGQAMNTEAFF
-,TRBJ1-2,once,TRBV28,TGTGCCAGCAGTTTCCGCCCCGGGAGGGATCTAGCTAACTATGGCTACACCTTC,CASSFRPGRDLANYGYTF
TRBD1,TRBJ1-1,few,TRBV6-5,TGTGCCAGCAGTTACAGGACAGGGGGCACTGAAGCTTTCTTT,CASSYRTGGTEAFF
TRBD2,TRBJ2-2,-,TRBV27,TGTGCCAGCAGTTTGCTAGCGGGAGTAGGAACCGGGGAGCTGTTTTTT,CASSLLAGVGTGELFF
-,TRBJ1-1,-,TRBV30,TGTGCCTGGACGGAGACAGACTATTTGAACACTGAAGCTTTCTTT,CAWTETDYLNTEAFF
-,TRBJ1-2,-,TRBV5-8,TGTGCCAGCAGCGCCGGGACGGGGGCCGGCTACACCTTC,CASSAGTGAGYTF
-,TRBJ1-3,-,TRBV7-2,TGTGCCAGCAGCTTAGTGGCACCACCATCTGGAAACACCATATATTTT,CASSLVAPPSGNTIYF
-,TRBJ1-6,-,TRBV11-2,TGTGCCAGCAGCTCGTTTTTAGGGCCTCGGGACAAGGGTTCACCCCTCCACTTT,CASSSFLGPRDKGSPLHF
TRBD1,TRBJ1-5,-,TRBV30,TGTGCCTGGAGTGTACCAGGGGGAGATAGTCAGCCCCAGCATTTT,CAWSVPGGDSQPQHF